The entry that follows covers one T cell receptor beta chain sequence. This specimen comes from a study of blood T cell repertoires in COVID-19. Study information: Donors in the United States, Italy and Spain gave samples during acute or convalescent COVID-19. In each case, the material was cDNA or gDNA derived from T cells, B-cell-depleted T cells, or PBMCs.

Here immunoSEQ multiplex PCR was the method, and the copy in TCRdb shows in-frame clones only, minus some. This table has 150,000 to 200,000 clones, 75% to 85% appearing once. Germline lookup yields CDR1 KGHSH and CDR2 LQKENI. The CDR3 is 13 residues long. J was trimmed by 5 bases and V by 5 bases; bases with no gene match: 5. Recovered status in Cohort 3 required two negative PCRs, clearance, or symptom resolution. Sequenced: PBMCs or T cells enriched from blood (not recorded which). The chain has TRBV18 and TRBJ2-7; 8 bases map to TRBD1. The source is a woman aged 55-69 years who had recovered from COVID-19. Written as DNA, the CDR3 is TGTGCCAGCTCAGAGGGACAGGCACACGAGCAGTACTTC. It yields the protein CASSEGQAHEQYF. Variable domain in full (rest from reference TRBV18 and TRBJ2-7): NAGVMQNPRHLVRRRGQEARLRCSPMKGHSHVYWYRQLPEEGLKFMVYLQKENIIDESGMPKERFSAEFPKEGPSILRIQQVVRGDSAAYFCASSEGQAHEQYFGPGTRLTVT.